This is a list of T cell receptor beta chains from one sample in a study of T cell repertoires in cytomegalovirus infection. One entry per CDR3 protein, called by TCRdb with MiXCR from the reads. The data contain hundreds of thousands of distinct CDR3 sequences, about 33% of them seen just once; the ten biggest clones take up 15% to 20%. Their recognized antigens are unknown. Sample: cultured PBMCs, taken from culture after CMV antigen stimulation. These receptors all come from a human donor in good health (CMV status not recorded). Some clones in this sample may be carry-over from other donors' samples. CDR3s include the opening cysteine and the closing phenylalanine or tryptophan. D genes are given only for firm matches. Clone size, where shown, is once, few, many, or a class for clones that have expanded.

clone_size d_call j_call v_call cdr3_aa cdr3_nt
NA NA TRBJ2-3 TRBV7-9 CASSLPVGDTQYF TGTGCCAGCAGCTTGCCGGTAGGAGATACGCAGTATTTT
many NA TRBJ2-3 TRBV7-2 CASSAKWRTDTQYF TGTGCCAGCAGTGCCAAGTGGCGCACAGATACGCAGTATTTT
few NA TRBJ1-2 TRBV10-3 CATRPPLWYGYTF TGTGCCACCCGCCCCCCTTTATGGTATGGCTACACCTTC
NA NA TRBJ2-2 TRBV7-8 CASSPTRVATGELFF TGTGCCAGCAGCCCAACCAGGGTAGCCACCGGGGAGCTGTTTTTT
many TRBD1 TRBJ1-4 TRBV7-2 CASSFGTGNEKLFF TGTGCCAGCAGCTTTGGGACAGGCAATGAAAAACTGTTTTTT
NA NA TRBJ1-5 TRBV7-4 CASSQTSYQPQHF TGTGCCAGCAGCCAAACATCGTATCAGCCCCAGCATTTT
few TRBD2 TRBJ2-7 TRBV7-6 CASSTRTSGYEQYF TGTGCCAGCAGCACCCGGACTAGCGGCTACGAGCAGTACTTC
few NA TRBJ1-1 TRBV4-1 CASSQGGLSTEAFF TGCGCCAGCAGCCAAGGAGGGTTAAGCACTGAAGCTTTCTTT
NA NA TRBJ2-5 TRBV7-9 CASSLTITGLTETQYF TGTGCCAGCAGCTTAACAATAACGGGACTCACAGAGACCCAGTACTTC
few TRBD2 TRBJ2-2 TRBV19 CASSRGLDNTGELFF TGTGCCAGTAGTCGGGGACTAGATAACACCGGGGAGCTGTTTTTT
few TRBD2 TRBJ2-1 TRBV5-4 CASSLDPTSGGSEQFF TGTGCCAGCAGCTTAGACCCAACTAGCGGGGGAAGTGAGCAGTTCTTC
NA NA TRBJ2-7 TRBV4-2 CASSQDSREQYF TGTGCCAGCAGCCAAGATTCGAGGGAGCAGTACTTC
many NA TRBJ2-7 TRBV7-2 CASSFGVAGSYEQYF TGTGCCAGCAGCTTCGGCGTCGCGGGGAGCTACGAGCAGTACTTC
NA NA TRBJ2-5 TRBV19 CASSIGRRYQETQYF TGTGCCAGTAGTATTGGGAGGAGGTACCAAGAGACCCAGTACTTC
NA TRBD1 TRBJ1-2 TRBV5-4 CASRVRQGLNYGYTF TGTGCCAGCAGGGTACGACAGGGATTAAACTATGGCTACACCTTC
NA NA TRBJ2-3 TRBV7-9 CASSTFPREDTQYF TGTGCCAGCAGCACTTTCCCCAGGGAGGATACGCAGTATTTT
NA NA TRBJ2-1 TRBV5-6 CASSVTGNSGGVQFF TGTGCCAGCAGCGTTACAGGGAACTCGGGAGGTGTTCAGTTCTTC
NA NA TRBJ1-1 TRBV29-1 CSVERQEGTEAFF TGCAGCGTTGAGAGACAGGAGGGCACTGAAGCTTTCTTT
NA NA TRBJ2-2 TRBV18 CASRDVHTGELFF TGTGCCAGCCGGGACGTTCACACCGGGGAGCTGTTTTTT
few NA TRBJ2-1 TRBV3-1 CASSQGADSSYNEQFF TGTGCCAGCAGCCAAGGGGCGGATAGCTCCTACAATGAGCAGTTCTTC
NA NA TRBJ2-2 TRBV2 CASSGTPRIRNTGELFF TGTGCCAGCAGTGGAACTCCCCGTATTCGAAACACCGGGGAGCTGTTTTTT
NA TRBD2 TRBJ2-7 TRBV19 CASSVIAGARYEQYF TGTGCCAGTAGTGTAATAGCGGGAGCGCGCTACGAGCAGTACTTC
NA TRBD2 TRBJ2-7 TRBV27 CASSSPPAGGLYYEQYF TGTGCCAGCAGTTCCCCCCCGGCGGGGGGGCTTTACTACGAGCAGTACTTC
few NA TRBJ2-1 TRBV12-3/TRBV12-4 CASSPINGQLFF TGTGCCAGCAGCCCCATTAATGGGCAATTGTTCTTC
many NA TRBJ2-5 TRBV7-8 CASSSGRNIVQETQYF TGTGCCAGCAGCTCCGGACGGAATATTGTTCAAGAGACCCAGTACTTC